The 17 T cell receptor beta chains presented below share a single source sample, sequenced in a study of human T cells and chemical hapten exposure. MiXCR, run by TCRdb on the RACE reads, gives a single entry per CDR3 protein. The table has 120,000 or so distinct CDR3 sequences, roughly 13% seen once. The sample's time point: pre-sensitization, week 0. As to treatment: therapeutic diphenylcyclopropenone sensitization with weekly scalp DPC. The sample was whole blood, taken in connection with sensitization to the hapten diphenylcyclopropenone (DPC). These TCRs come from a woman aged 18-29 years with alopecia areata. Some clones in this sample may be carry-over from other donors' samples.

The V call is TRBV20-1, the J call TRBJ2-7; D unclear. The germline V gene encodes CDR1 DFQATT and CDR2 SNEGSKA (reference sequence). The V end lost 3 bases, the J end lost 2 bases, and 8 bases lay between the germline ends. CDR3 size: 12 residues. CDR3 protein: CSASQIPYEQYF. The CDR3 region has the DNA TGCAGTGCTAGTCAGATCCCCTACGAGCAGTACTTC.

This clonotype was counted only a few times. The chain combines TRBV27 with TRBJ1-5, with D unresolved. The CDR3 covers 16 residues. The germline V and J ends were trimmed by 6 bases and 0 bases, with 15 bases remaining between them. CDR1 and CDR2 (germline): MNHEY, SMNVEV (reference sequence). CDR3 residues: CASSPSLRYSNQPQHF. The CDR3 bases are TGTGCCAGCAGCCCCTCTTTGCGTTATAGCAATCAGCCCCAGCATTTT.

This clonotype was seen only a few times. V gene TRBV19 combines with J gene TRBJ2-1, with 8 bases aligning to TRBD2. The germline V gene has CDR1 LNHDA and CDR2 SQIVND (reference sequence). The CDR3 is made up of 17 amino acids. V lost 7 bases, J lost 8 bases, and 19 bases stayed unmatched. This CDR3 reads CASTPRGSGAIRDEQFF. As DNA, the CDR3 is TGTGCCAGTACCCCGAGAGGTAGCGGGGCCATTCGGGATGAGCAGTTCTTC.

Ten or more counts support this clonotype. V is TRBV24-1 and J is TRBJ2-1; perhaps TRBD2 as D (5 bases). CDR1 and CDR2 from the germline V gene are KGHDR and SFDVKD. The CDR3 loop spans 14 amino acids. Trimming stripped 4 bases from V and 5 bases from J, with 11 bases between. DNA of the CDR3: TGTGCCACCAGTGAAACCGGGATAAACAATGAGCAGTTCTTC. Protein product: CATSETGINNEQFF.

This sequence joins TRBV7-2 and TRBJ1-1; 7 nucleotides match TRBD1. The V gene's germline CDR1 is SGHTA and CDR2 FQGNSA. J lost 5 bases, V lost 4 bases, and 7 bases had no gene match. This CDR3 is built from 14 residues. This CDR3 is CASSWGQRGTEAFF. In nucleotides, the CDR3 is TGTGCCAGCAGCTGGGGACAGCGAGGGACTGAAGCTTTCTTT.

This clonotype was counted ten times or more. The V and J genes are TRBV7-9 and TRBJ1-2; possible D gene TRBD1, 6 bases. Germline assignment: CDR1 SEHNR and CDR2 FQNEAQ (reference sequence). V shed 5 bases and J shed 2 bases, with 12 bases lying between them. The CDR3 has 14 amino acids. This chain's CDR3 is CASSPGQPNYGYTF. Here the CDR3 DNA reads TGTGCCAGCAGCCCCGGACAGCCAAACTATGGCTACACCTTC.

The V gene is TRBV20-1, the J gene TRBJ1-1; TRBD1 matches at 8 bases. The CDR3 sequence is 14 residues long. Per the germline V gene, CDR1 is DFQATT and CDR2 is SNEGSKA (reference sequence). J was trimmed by 6 bases and V by 3 bases; bases with no gene match: 9. The CDR3 spells CSASPPRQGPEAFF. Here the CDR3 DNA reads TGCAGTGCTAGTCCCCCGAGACAGGGGCCTGAAGCTTTCTTT.

There are many counts of this clonotype. J is TRBJ1-6 and V is TRBV4-2; tentative D call: TRBD1 (6 bases). The CDR3 loop spans 15 amino acids. Germline V gene data show CDR1 as LGHNA and CDR2 as YNFKEQ. Trimming removed 0 bases at V and 7 bases at J, with 10 bases between. CDR3 region: CASSQDAGDNSPLHF. The CDR3 nucleotides read TGTGCCAGCAGCCAAGATGCAGGGGACAATTCACCCCTCCACTTT.

The chain recombines TRBV7-9 with TRBJ1-1; D might be TRBD1 (5 bases). V was shortened by 5 bases and J by 3 bases, with 19 bases between the two germline ends. CDR1 SEHNR and CDR2 FQNEAQ come from the germline V gene (reference sequence). CDR3 length: 16 residues. The CDR3 spells CASSLLGPLQDTEAFF. The CDR3 DNA reads as TGTGCCAGCAGCCTTCTGGGACCTCTCCAGGACACTGAAGCTTTCTTT. Together with reference TRBV7-9 and TRBJ1-1, the CDR3 gives the full variable domain: DTGVSQNPRHKITKRGQNVTFRCDPISEHNRLYWYRQTLGQGPEFLTYFQNEAQLEKSRLLSDRFSAERPKGSFSTLEIQRTEQGDSAMYLCASSLLGPLQDTEAFFGQGTRLTVV.

The chain uses TRBV10-3 and TRBJ2-2; the D gene is possibly TRBD1 (6 bases). The CDR3 extends over 13 amino acids. Germline V gene lookup returns CDR1 ENHRY and CDR2 SYGVKD. The ends were cut back, 11 bases at V and 1 base at J, with 11 bases in the middle. Written as DNA, the CDR3 is TGTGCCGTACAGGGACAGAACACCGGGGAGCTGTTTTTT. This codes for CAVQGQNTGELFF.

This clonotype occurred a few times. This sequence joins TRBV24-1 and TRBJ2-6; D ambiguous. The germline V gene has CDR1 KGHDR and CDR2 SFDVKD. The CDR3 has 14 amino acids. The ends were cut back, 8 bases at V and 1 base at J, with 8 bases in the middle. CDR3 nucleotides: TGTGCCACCACAGGATTTTCTGGGGCCAACGTCCTGACTTTC. Translated: CATTGFSGANVLTF.

This sequence joins TRBV6-2 or TRBV6-3 and TRBJ2-3; 12 bases match TRBD1. Germline V lookup: CDR1 MNHEY, CDR2 SVGEGT. The CDR3 has 17 residues. J was trimmed by 5 bases and V by 2 bases; bases with no gene match: 8. The CDR3 nucleotides are TGTGCCAGCAGTTACCTCGCGGGGACAGGGGGCGAAGATACGCAGTATTTT. Translating it yields CASSYLAGTGGEDTQYF.

CDR3 DNA sequence: TGCAGTGCTAGCGGCACAGGTGTCACTGAAGCTTTCTTT. Translation: CSASGTGVTEAFF. This chain joins TRBV20-1 and TRBJ1-1; tentatively, D is TRBD1 (5 bases). The CDR3 runs to 13 residues. V lost 3 bases and J lost 4, with 12 bases in between. The germline CDR1 and CDR2 sequences are DFQATT and SNEGSKA (reference sequence).

This clonotype was seen ten or more times. The chain joins TRBV11-2 to TRBJ1-1; D possibly corresponds to TRBD1 (5 bases). CDR3 length: 15 residues. The V end was cut by 4 bases, the J end by 3 bases, with 15 bases between. Per the germline V gene, CDR1 is SGHAT and CDR2 is FQNNGV. The CDR3 region has the DNA TGTGCCAGCAGCTCGGGACCCTTGGAGGACACTGAAGCTTTCTTT. Residues: CASSSGPLEDTEAFF.

The chain links TRBV27 to TRBJ2-3; 16 nucleotides match TRBD2. The germline CDR1 and CDR2 sequences are MNHEY and SMNVEV (reference sequence). V lost 6 bases to trimming and J lost 0 bases; unmatched junction nucleotides: 9. The CDR3 consists of 19 residues. Here the CDR3 DNA reads TGTGCCAGCAGCCAGGGACTAGCGGGGGGGTTTGGTAGCACAGATACGCAGTATTTT. It translates to CASSQGLAGGFGSTDTQYF.

The rearrangement links TRBV28 to TRBJ1-2; D may be TRBD1 (6 bases). V lost 8 bases to trimming and J lost 4 bases, with 14 bases between them. The CDR3 contains 13 residues. Germline CDR1 reads MDHEN; CDR2 reads SYDVKM. The DNA for the CDR3 is TGTGCCAGCGGGGCGGCAGGGGCCTATGGCTACACCTTC. This encodes CASGAAGAYGYTF.

Notes on this clonotype: Just one base apart from a much larger clone, this may be a read error. This chain links TRBV4-3 with TRBJ1-2; D perhaps matches TRBD1 (5 bases). The CDR3 loop spans 14 amino acids. Looked up from germline, CDR1 is LGHNA and CDR2 is YSLEER. V was shortened by 0 bases and J by 6 bases, with 11 bases between the two germline ends. The CDR3 nucleotides read TGCGCCAGCAGCCAAGATTGGGGCATCAATGGCTACACCTTC. Encoded protein: CASSQDWGINGYTF.